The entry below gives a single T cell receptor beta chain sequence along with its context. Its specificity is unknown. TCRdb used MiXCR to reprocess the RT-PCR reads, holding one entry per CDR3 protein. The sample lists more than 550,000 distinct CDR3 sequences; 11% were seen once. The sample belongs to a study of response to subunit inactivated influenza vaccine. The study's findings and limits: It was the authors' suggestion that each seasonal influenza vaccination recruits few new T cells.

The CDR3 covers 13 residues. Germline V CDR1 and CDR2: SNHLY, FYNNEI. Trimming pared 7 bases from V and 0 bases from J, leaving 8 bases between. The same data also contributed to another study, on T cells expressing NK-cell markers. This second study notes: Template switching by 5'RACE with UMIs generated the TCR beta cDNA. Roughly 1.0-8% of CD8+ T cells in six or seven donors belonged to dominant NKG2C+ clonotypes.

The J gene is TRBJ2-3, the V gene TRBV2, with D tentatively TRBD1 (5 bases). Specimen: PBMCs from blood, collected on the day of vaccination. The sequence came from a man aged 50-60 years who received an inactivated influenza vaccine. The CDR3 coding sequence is TGTGCCAGCATTAGGACAAGCACAGATACGCAGTATTTT. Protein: CASIRTSTDTQYF.